A selection of T cell receptor beta chains follows, all from one sample in a study of OX40 agonist ivuxolimab in advanced cancers. The table came from immunoSEQ multiplex PCR; TCRdb's copy has only in-frame clones and leaves some out. The data show more than 75,000 clones, with 80% to 90% seen just once and approximately 7% held by the top ten. Sample: CD4+ or CD8+ T cells sorted from blood, taken in a trial of the OX40 agonist ivuxolimab. The receptors were gathered from an adult with an advanced solid tumor such as melanoma, head and neck, liver or kidney cancer. CDR3s include the opening cysteine and the closing phenylalanine or tryptophan. D genes are given only for firm matches. Only part of the rows carry a size: once, few, many, or a class if the clone is expanded.

j_call clone_size d_call v_call cdr3_nt cdr3_aa
TRBJ1-6 once TRBD1 TRBV15 TGTGCCACCAGCAGAGACCGGACAGGAAATAATTCACCCCTCCACTTT CATSRDRTGNNSPLHF
TRBJ1-5 NA TRBD1 TRBV28 TGTGCCAGCAGTTGGAGACAGGGAAGCAATCAGCCCCAGCATTTT CASSWRQGSNQPQHF
TRBJ1-2 NA TRBD1 TRBV6-1 TGTGCCAGCAGTGAAAGACAGGGGGAGGGGGGCTACACCTTC CASSERQGEGGYTF
TRBJ1-6 few TRBD1 TRBV5-4 TGTGCCAGCAGCTTCTCCCGGCAGGGGGCAGCTTCACCCCTCCACTTT CASSFSRQGAASPLHF
TRBJ2-4 NA NA TRBV5-5 TGTGCCAGCAGCTTGGAGCTGCAGGGTGCCAAAAACATTCAGTACTTC CASSLELQGAKNIQYF
TRBJ2-3 NA NA TRBV7-8 TGTGCCAGCAGCTTTTTGGGTTGGGGGGGGCACAAGGATACGCAGTATTTT CASSFLGWGGHKDTQYF
TRBJ2-6 NA NA TRBV6-5 TGTGCCAGCAGTTACGGGTTTGGAAACGGGGCCAACGTCCTGACTTTC CASSYGFGNGANVLTF
TRBJ1-6 once NA TRBV27 TGTGCCAGCAGTATTCTTTCCCCGAATTCACCCCTCCACTTT CASSILSPNSPLHF
TRBJ2-7 NA TRBD2 TRBV2 TGTGCCAGCAGTGAAGTCTGGAGCGGGGGTTCGTACGAGCAGTACTTC CASSEVWSGGSYEQYF
TRBJ2-3 NA NA TRBV4-2 TGTGCCAGCAGCTCCCGTCAGGGGACTCAGTATTTT CASSSRQGTQYF
TRBJ2-1 NA NA TRBV15 TGTGCCACCAGCAGTGCTCCGGGACCGACAATGAGCTCCTACAATGAGCAGTTCTTC CATSSAPGPTMSSYNEQFF
TRBJ1-1 NA NA TRBV5-1 TGCGCCAGCAGCCGCTCGGAGAACACTGAAGCTTTCTTT CASSRSENTEAFF
TRBJ2-7 few TRBD2 TRBV4-1 TGCGCCAGCAGCCAAGGGCCCAGCGGGAGCGTCTACGAGCAGTACTTC CASSQGPSGSVYEQYF
TRBJ2-1 NA NA TRBV7-2 TGTGCCAGCAGGGTCTTCGTCGGCTCCTACAATGAGCAGTTCTTC CASRVFVGSYNEQFF
TRBJ2-5 NA NA TRBV10-3 TGTGCCATCAGTGAGGGTACCCAAGAGACCCAGTACTTC CAISEGTQETQYF
TRBJ2-1 NA NA TRBV6-4 TGTGCCAGCAGTGACGCTGGGCGGGGCCGCTACAATGAGCAGTTCTTC CASSDAGRGRYNEQFF
TRBJ1-2 NA NA TRBV11-2 TGTGCCAGCAGCTGGGGACCCCCCTTTAACTATGGCTACACCTTC CASSWGPPFNYGYTF
TRBJ1-5 NA NA TRBV19 TGTGCCAGTAGTAACTACCCGGGGGATAGCAATCAGCCCCAGCATTTT CASSNYPGDSNQPQHF
TRBJ2-6 NA NA TRBV7-3 TGTGCCAGCACCCCAGTAGTGTTGTCTGGGGCCAACGTCCTGACTTTC CASTPVVLSGANVLTF
TRBJ1-2 NA NA TRBV6-5 TGTGCCAGCAGTTACTCCACCCGGGGTAGCTATGGCTACACCTTC CASSYSTRGSYGYTF
TRBJ2-6 NA NA TRBV7-2 TGTGCCAGCAGCAGCACACAGACCACTAGGGCCAACGTCCTGACTTTC CASSSTQTTRANVLTF
TRBJ1-2 NA NA TRBV30 TGTGCCTGGAAGAGTTCGGGCTTATCGGGCTACACCTTC CAWKSSGLSGYTF
TRBJ1-3 NA NA TRBV29-1 TGCAGCGTTGTCCAGGGGCAGCCAAGCTCTGGAAACACCATATATTTT CSVVQGQPSSGNTIYF
TRBJ2-4 once NA TRBV19 TGTGCCAGTAGTATAGTGACAGATATTAAAAACATTCAGTACTTC CASSIVTDIKNIQYF
TRBJ1-4 NA NA TRBV10-3 TGTGCCATCAGTGAGGGAAGGACCCTCGCCGGAAATGAAAAACTGTTTTTT CAISEGRTLAGNEKLFF
TRBJ1-2 NA TRBD1 TRBV4-3 TGCGCCAGCAGCCCCACAGGGGGCAACTATGGCTACACCTTC CASSPTGGNYGYTF
TRBJ2-2 NA TRBD1 TRBV15 TGTGCCACCAGTTCTCCCGGACAGGGGCTATCGAACACCGGGGAGCTGTTTTTT CATSSPGQGLSNTGELFF
TRBJ2-1 NA TRBD1 TRBV7-9 TGTGCCAGCAGCCCGGACAGGGTGTACAATGAGCAGTTCTTC CASSPDRVYNEQFF
TRBJ2-3 NA NA TRBV2 TGTGCCAGCAGTGAAGGAACACAGGCACAAGGATCGCCAGATACGCAGTATTTT CASSEGTQAQGSPDTQYF
TRBJ2-3 once NA TRBV5-6 TGTGCCAGCAGCTTTCAGAAATCCACAGATACGCAGTATTTT CASSFQKSTDTQYF
TRBJ1-5 NA NA TRBV6-1 TGTGCCAGCAGCCCGGACAGCCTGAGGCCCCAGCATTTT CASSPDSLRPQHF
TRBJ2-3 once TRBD1 TRBV7-2 TGTGCCAGCAGAACCCGGGACAGGAGCACAGATACGCAGTATTTT CASRTRDRSTDTQYF
TRBJ1-1 once TRBD1 TRBV10-3 TGTGCCATCAGTGAAGGGGGCGGGGGAAACACTGAAGCTTTCTTT CAISEGGGGNTEAFF
TRBJ2-2 NA NA TRBV14 TGTGCCAGCAGCCGGGGGACCGTCACCGGGGAGCTGTTTTTT CASSRGTVTGELFF
TRBJ2-1 NA TRBD2 TRBV29-1 TGCAGCGTTGAAGGGCCGGGACTAGCGAGCAATGAGCAGTTCTTC CSVEGPGLASNEQFF
TRBJ1-4 NA TRBD1 TRBV5-1 TGCGCCAGCAGCTTGGGAACAGGGGTTAATGAAAAACTGTTTTTT CASSLGTGVNEKLFF
TRBJ2-7 NA TRBD2 TRBV5-8 TGTGCCAGCAGCTTCGGACTAGCGGGAGGGGAAGAGCAGTACTTC CASSFGLAGGEEQYF
TRBJ2-7 NA NA TRBV5-6 TGTGCCAGCAGCTATATCAGCTCCTACGAGCAGTACTTC CASSYISSYEQYF
TRBJ2-5 NA NA TRBV7-7 TGTGCTAGCAGCGTACGGGGGACAGACCAAGAGACCCAGTACTTC CASSVRGTDQETQYF
TRBJ2-5 NA NA TRBV20-1 TGCAGTGCTAGCGGGGAGACCCAGTACTTC CSASGETQYF
TRBJ1-3 NA NA TRBV29-1 TGCAGCGTTGACGACGGGGTTGGAAACACCATATATTTT CSVDDGVGNTIYF
TRBJ2-7 NA NA TRBV6-5 TGTGCCAGCAGTCTTTCCCCTGACATTCCCTACGAGCAGTACTTC CASSLSPDIPYEQYF
TRBJ2-2 once TRBD1 TRBV19 TGTGCCAGCGGGACAGGGGTCGGGGAGCTGTTTTTT CASGTGVGELFF
TRBJ1-5 few NA TRBV10-2 TGCGCCAGCAGGCTCACGGTTCAGCCCCAGCATTTT CASRLTVQPQHF
TRBJ2-3 NA TRBD2 TRBV28 TGTGCCAGCAGAAAGGCGGGGGGGGCAGATACGCAGTATTTT CASRKAGGADTQYF
TRBJ2-7 NA TRBD2 TRBV5-4 TGTGCCAGCAGCTTGCGGGAGGGCCTGGGGGAGCAGTACTTC CASSLREGLGEQYF
TRBJ1-3 NA NA TRBV19 TGTGCCAGTAGTATTGGGGGAGCCAACTCTGGAAACACCATATATTTT CASSIGGANSGNTIYF
TRBJ2-1 NA TRBD2 TRBV7-2 TGTGCCAGCAGCTTAGTCTCTCCTAGCGGGGGCGTATACAATGAGCAGTTCTTC CASSLVSPSGGVYNEQFF
TRBJ2-1 NA TRBD2 TRBV2 TGTGCCAGCAGTGGACTAGCCGCCTCCTACAATGAGCAGTTCTTC CASSGLAASYNEQFF
TRBJ2-4 few TRBD1 TRBV2 TGTGCCAGCAGTGAAAGGGCAGGGGGCTATCCATTAAGCATTCAGTACTTC CASSERAGGYPLSIQYF
TRBJ2-1 NA NA TRBV6-5 TGTGCCAGCAGGGGAGGCGTCGGCTCCTACAATGAGCAGTTCTTC CASRGGVGSYNEQFF
TRBJ2-2 NA NA TRBV5-1 TGCGCCAGCAGCTTACTCACCGGGGAGCTGTTTTTT CASSLLTGELFF
TRBJ1-1 few NA TRBV30 TGTGCCTGGGGCCGCGTTGGGCCGAGCACTGAAGCTTTCTTT CAWGRVGPSTEAFF
TRBJ1-2 NA TRBD1 TRBV2 TGTGCCAGCAGTGACCCGGACAGGAGAAAAGGTGGCTACACCTTC CASSDPDRRKGGYTF
TRBJ2-4 NA NA TRBV27 TGTGCCAGCAGTACCGACTTCTCGGACCTAAACATTCAGTACTTC CASSTDFSDLNIQYF
TRBJ2-1 NA NA TRBV4-3 TGCGCCAGCAGCCAACTAGACAAGTACAATGAGCAGTTCTTC CASSQLDKYNEQFF